Below are 21 T cell receptor beta chains sequenced from a single sample in a study of T cells after yellow fever vaccination. TCRdb fed the 5' RACE reads into MiXCR, producing one record per CDR3 protein. Of about 310,000 distinct CDR3 sequences listed, around 3.6% were seen once; the top ten hold 23%. Sequencing used PBMCs, obtained on the day of the yellow fever booster vaccination. The source of these receptors is a man aged 18 to 30 who received the YFV17D yellow fever vaccine.

In this sample, this clonotype turned up many times. The gene calls are TRBV20-1 and TRBJ2-7; D not certain. Germline V gene sequence: CDR1 DFQATT, CDR2 SNEGSKA (reference sequence). The CDR3 covers 9 residues. The V gene lost 5 bases and the J gene lost 7 bases, with 6 bases spanning the gap. CDR3 nucleotides: TGCAGTGCTGCCCTGGAGCAGTACGTC. Amino acid sequence: CSAALEQYV.

This clonotype has a count of ten or more. V and J are TRBV12-3 or TRBV12-4 and TRBJ2-2; 8 bases match TRBD2. This CDR3 region has 15 residues. With V trimmed by 6 bases and J by 4 bases, 7 bases remained unmatched. CDR3 sequence reads: CASSPGRGGTGELFF. CDR3 DNA sequence: TGTGCCAGCAGCCCAGGCCGGGGGGGCACCGGGGAGCTGTTTTTT.

This clonotype occurred many times. V and J are TRBV6-2 or TRBV6-3 and TRBJ2-7; the D is unclear. This CDR3 spans 12 amino acids. CDR1 is MNHEY and CDR2 is SVGEGT in the germline V gene. Trimming pared 8 bases from V and 2 bases from J, leaving 10 bases between. Written as DNA, the CDR3 is TGTGCCAGCGGGTGGACGGCCTACGAGCAGTACGTC. Its protein product is CASGWTAYEQYV.

V is TRBV3-1 and J is TRBJ1-5; D is unclear. Germline values: CDR1 LGHDT, CDR2 YNNKEL (reference sequence). The CDR3 consists of 16 residues. V dropped 1 base and J dropped 5 bases, with 15 bases sitting between them. CDR3 in DNA: TGTGCCAGCAGCCAAGGGCGAAAGGAGAACTATCAGCCCCAGCATTTT. Translating gives CASSQGRKENYQPQHF.

This clonotype appeared a few times. The chain is built from TRBV5-4 and TRBJ1-1; perhaps TRBD1 as D (5 bases). Looked up from germline, CDR1 is SGHNT and CDR2 is YYREEE (reference sequence). CDR3 length: 12 residues. V dropped 9 bases and J dropped 1 base, with 10 bases sitting between them. For the CDR3, the DNA is TGTGCCACCCAGACAGCGAACACTGAAGCTTTCTTT. Protein: CATQTANTEAFF. The variable domain in full, completed from reference TRBV5-4 and TRBJ1-1, reads ETGVTQSPTHLIKTRGQQVTLRCSSQSGHNTVSWYQQALGQGPQFIFQYYREEENGRGNFPPRFSGLQFPNYSSELNVNALELDDSALYLCATQTANTEAFFGQGTRLTVV.

Only a few counts were recorded for this clonotype. The chain carries TRBV7-2 and TRBJ1-3; the D is unclear. V was shortened by 4 bases and J by 4 bases, with 8 bases between the two germline ends. Germline CDR1 reads SGHTA; CDR2 reads FQGNSA. The CDR3 runs 13 residues. Here the CDR3 DNA reads TGTGCCAGCAGCTCGTCGGCCGGAAACACCATATATTTT. This sequence encodes CASSSSAGNTIYF.

This clonotype was counted ten times or more. This chain joins TRBV6-5 and TRBJ2-4, with 7 bases fitting TRBD2. The CDR3 is made up of 18 amino acids. After removal of 4 bases from V and 3 bases from J, the junction contained 15 bases not matched to a gene. Germline assignment: CDR1 MNHEY and CDR2 SVGAGI. The CDR3 bases are TGTGCCAGCAGTTCCCTACCGGGACTGGGGGGGGACAAAAACATTCAGTACTTC. Protein: CASSSLPGLGGDKNIQYF.

This clonotype turned up a few times. This chain links TRBV6-9 with TRBJ1-4; TRBD1 is a possible D gene (6 bases). Trimming pared 9 bases from V and 13 bases from J, leaving 24 bases between. The CDR3 covers 14 residues. CDR1 MNHGY and CDR2 SVAAGI come from the germline V gene. CDR3 region: CARALVSGVPGLFF. CDR3 bases: TGTGCCAGAGCCTTAGTATCAGGGGTCCCTGGACTGTTTTTT.

The V call is TRBV7-2, the J call TRBJ2-7, with 14 bases matching TRBD2. This CDR3 is built from 18 residues. After removal of 5 bases from V and 2 bases from J, the junction contained 11 bases not matched to a gene. Germline CDR1 SGHTA, CDR2 FQGNSA. CDR3 DNA sequence: TGTGCCAGCAGCCCGGGACTAGCGGGGGTGATATTAACCTACGAGCAGTACTTC. This encodes CASSPGLAGVILTYEQYF.

This chain uses TRBV20-1 with TRBJ2-2, with 7 positions matching TRBD1. Germline V gene data show CDR1 as DFQATT and CDR2 as SNEGSKA (reference sequence). With 5 bases clipped from V and 5 bases from J, the junction kept 8 bases outside the gene matches. The CDR3 consists of 14 residues. CDR3 in amino acids: CSAPNRGGTGELFF. The DNA of the CDR3 is TGCAGTGCTCCCAACAGGGGTGGGACCGGGGAGCTGTTTTTT.

This clonotype was seen repeatedly, ten times or more. V and J are TRBV20-1 and TRBJ1-1; TRBD1 might be the D (6 bases). V lost 6 bases and J lost 0, with 14 bases in between. Per germline, CDR1 DFQATT and CDR2 SNEGSKA (reference sequence). CDR3 size: 14 residues. This chain's CDR3 is CSATTGLMNTEAFF. The CDR3 bases are TGCAGTGCAACGACAGGCCTTATGAACACTGAAGCTTTCTTT.

This clonotype was found a few times. The chain joins TRBV19 to TRBJ1-1; D may be TRBD1 (5 bases). The V gene lost 3 bases and the J gene lost 5 bases, with 10 bases spanning the gap. The CDR3 runs 13 residues. Germline CDR1 and CDR2: LNHDA and SQIVND (reference sequence). CDR3 DNA sequence: TGTGCCAGTAGTATCCTCCAGGGTACTGAAGCTTTCTTT. Translated: CASSILQGTEAFF.

In its sample, this clonotype was seen a few times. The V gene is TRBV7-2, the J gene TRBJ2-1; TRBD2 aligns across 12 bases. V lost 5 bases to trimming and J lost 9 bases; unmatched junction nucleotides: 14. This CDR3 is built from 17 residues. Germline V CDR1 and CDR2: SGHTA, FQGNSA. DNA for the CDR3: TGTGCCAGCAGCAAAATAGTTGGACTAGCGGGGTCCGGTGAGCAGTTCTTC. This sequence encodes CASSKIVGLAGSGEQFF.

This clonotype was counted at least ten times. The J gene is TRBJ2-7, the V gene TRBV7-8, with TRBD1 matching over 8 bases. From germline, CDR1 is SGHVS and CDR2 FQNEAQ. V trimming: 4 bases; J trimming: 5 bases; junction bases outside the gene matches: 4. The CDR3 consists of 13 residues. The CDR3 nucleotides are TGTGCCAGCAGCTGGACAGGGAGGAACGAGCAGTACTTC. Its translation is CASSWTGRNEQYF.

This clonotype was observed many times. The CDR3 DNA is TGTGCCAGCAGTTACCGTCCGGAGACTGAAGCTTTCTTT. Protein sequence: CASSYRPETEAFF. The chain joins TRBV6-5 to TRBJ1-1; D is uncertain. Deletions cut 2 bases from V and 5 bases from J, with 9 bases between. The CDR3 extends over 13 amino acids. The V gene's germline CDR1 is MNHEY and CDR2 SVGAGI.

In this sample, this clonotype turned up many times. The chain has TRBV9 and TRBJ2-3, with TRBD2 identical over 9 bases. Germline values: CDR1 SGDLS, CDR2 YYNGEE. With 4 bases clipped from V and 3 bases from J, the junction kept 6 bases outside the gene matches. This CDR3 spans 15 amino acids. CDR3 in amino acids: CASSPTSGTTDTQYF. In nucleotides, the CDR3 is TGTGCCAGCAGCCCGACTAGCGGTACTACAGATACGCAGTATTTT. The full variable domain, with the rest looked up from reference TRBV9 and TRBJ2-3, is DSGVTQTPKHLITATGQRVTLRCSPRSGDLSVYWYQQSLDQGLQFLIQYYNGEERAKGNILERFSAQQFPDLHSELNLSSLELGDSALYFCASSPTSGTTDTQYFGPGTRLTVL.

This clonotype was detected only a few times. V gene TRBV18 combines with J gene TRBJ2-2; 7 bases agree with TRBD2. Trimming at V came to 1 base and at J to 8 bases, leaving 13 bases not matched to a gene. Germline CDR1 KGHSH, CDR2 LQKENI. CDR3 length: 17 residues. CDR3 nucleotides: TGTGCCAGCTCACCACGGATCAGCGGGGCTCCTCCTGGGGAGCTGTTTTTT. It yields the protein CASSPRISGAPPGELFF.

The chain links TRBV6-2 or TRBV6-3 to TRBJ2-5; TRBD2 is a possible D gene (5 bases). The V end was cut by 8 bases, the J end by 3 bases, with 10 bases between. Germline assignment: CDR1 MNHEY and CDR2 SVGEGT. The CDR3 sequence is 12 residues long. CDR3 sequence: CASGNSEETQYF. DNA of the CDR3: TGTGCCAGCGGCAATAGCGAAGAGACCCAGTACTTC.

This clonotype was observed many times. V is TRBV9 and J is TRBJ2-1; TRBD1 might be the D (5 bases). V gave up 3 bases and J gave up 4 bases, with 11 bases separating them. There are 14 residues in the CDR3. CDR1 and CDR2 from the germline V gene are SGDLS and YYNGEE. As DNA, the CDR3 is TGTGCCAGCAGCGATCAGGGTTGGTACAATGAGCAGTTCTTC. Translation gives CASSDQGWYNEQFF. Based on the CDR3 plus reference TRBV9 and TRBJ2-1, the full variable domain is DSGVTQTPKHLITATGQRVTLRCSPRSGDLSVYWYQQSLDQGLQFLIQYYNGEERAKGNILERFSAQQFPDLHSELNLSSLELGDSALYFCASSDQGWYNEQFFGPGTRLTVL.

V gene TRBV4-1 combines with J gene TRBJ2-7; D is unclear. The V gene's germline CDR1 is MGHRA and CDR2 YSYEKL. V lost 1 base, J lost 9 bases, and 16 bases lay in between. The CDR3 has 14 residues. The CDR3 nucleotides are TGCGCCAGCAGCCAAGCGGACCGGTGGCACGGGCAGTACTTC. Amino acids: CASSQADRWHGQYF.

This clonotype was detected a few times. The gene calls are TRBV3-2 and TRBJ2-7; the D call TRBD1 from the table was never checked on the DNA. TRBV3-2 is assigned pseudogene status. There are 15 residues in the CDR3. In DNA form, the CDR3 reads TGTGCCAGCAGGGGGGCAAGTAAGGACCCGGACGAGCAGTACTTC. Translation gives CASRGASKDPDEQYF.